The next 2 T cell receptor beta chains were all read from a single sample in a study of T cells expressing NK-cell markers. After re-calling the 5' RACE reads, TCRdb lists one entry per CDR3 protein, DNA absent. The sample table includes 120,000 to 150,000 distinct CDR3 sequences. Material: blood T cells: a sorted CD56 or NKG2C T cell subset, CD4+ or CD8+ T cells, or bulk PBMC T cells (not recorded which). These receptors originate from a man aged 18 to 29 in good health.

The J gene is TRBJ2-5, the V gene TRBV7-3; checking the TCRdb D call of TRBD2 is not possible without DNA. Germline V lookup: CDR1 SGHTA, CDR2 FQGTGA. This CDR3 is 15 amino acids long. The CDR3 is CVSSSTARLGETQYF.

The chain couples TRBV9 to TRBJ2-3; the D call from TCRdb, TRBD1, cannot be confirmed without DNA. Germline V gene data show CDR1 as SGDLS and CDR2 as YYNGEE. This CDR3 is built from 16 residues. This chain's CDR3 is CASSVVTGSVTDTQYF.